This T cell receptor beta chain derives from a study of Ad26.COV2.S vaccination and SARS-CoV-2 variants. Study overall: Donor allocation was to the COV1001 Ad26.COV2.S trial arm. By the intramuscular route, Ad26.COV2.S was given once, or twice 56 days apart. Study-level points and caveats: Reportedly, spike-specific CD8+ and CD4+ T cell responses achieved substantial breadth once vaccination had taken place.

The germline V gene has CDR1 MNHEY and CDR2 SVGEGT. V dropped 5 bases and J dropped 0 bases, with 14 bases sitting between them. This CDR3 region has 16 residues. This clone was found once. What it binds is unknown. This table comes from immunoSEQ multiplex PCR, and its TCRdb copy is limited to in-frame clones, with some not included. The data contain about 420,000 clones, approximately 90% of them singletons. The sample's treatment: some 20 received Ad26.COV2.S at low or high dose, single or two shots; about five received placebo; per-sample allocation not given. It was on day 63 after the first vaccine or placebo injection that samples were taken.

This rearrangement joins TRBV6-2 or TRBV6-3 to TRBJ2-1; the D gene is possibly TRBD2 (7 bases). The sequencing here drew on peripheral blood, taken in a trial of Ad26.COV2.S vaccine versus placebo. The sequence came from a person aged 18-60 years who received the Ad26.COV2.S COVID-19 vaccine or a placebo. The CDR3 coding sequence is TGTGCCAGCAGTCCCGGGGGGCGGAGCTCCTACAATGAGCAGTTCTTC. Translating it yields CASSPGGRSSYNEQFF.